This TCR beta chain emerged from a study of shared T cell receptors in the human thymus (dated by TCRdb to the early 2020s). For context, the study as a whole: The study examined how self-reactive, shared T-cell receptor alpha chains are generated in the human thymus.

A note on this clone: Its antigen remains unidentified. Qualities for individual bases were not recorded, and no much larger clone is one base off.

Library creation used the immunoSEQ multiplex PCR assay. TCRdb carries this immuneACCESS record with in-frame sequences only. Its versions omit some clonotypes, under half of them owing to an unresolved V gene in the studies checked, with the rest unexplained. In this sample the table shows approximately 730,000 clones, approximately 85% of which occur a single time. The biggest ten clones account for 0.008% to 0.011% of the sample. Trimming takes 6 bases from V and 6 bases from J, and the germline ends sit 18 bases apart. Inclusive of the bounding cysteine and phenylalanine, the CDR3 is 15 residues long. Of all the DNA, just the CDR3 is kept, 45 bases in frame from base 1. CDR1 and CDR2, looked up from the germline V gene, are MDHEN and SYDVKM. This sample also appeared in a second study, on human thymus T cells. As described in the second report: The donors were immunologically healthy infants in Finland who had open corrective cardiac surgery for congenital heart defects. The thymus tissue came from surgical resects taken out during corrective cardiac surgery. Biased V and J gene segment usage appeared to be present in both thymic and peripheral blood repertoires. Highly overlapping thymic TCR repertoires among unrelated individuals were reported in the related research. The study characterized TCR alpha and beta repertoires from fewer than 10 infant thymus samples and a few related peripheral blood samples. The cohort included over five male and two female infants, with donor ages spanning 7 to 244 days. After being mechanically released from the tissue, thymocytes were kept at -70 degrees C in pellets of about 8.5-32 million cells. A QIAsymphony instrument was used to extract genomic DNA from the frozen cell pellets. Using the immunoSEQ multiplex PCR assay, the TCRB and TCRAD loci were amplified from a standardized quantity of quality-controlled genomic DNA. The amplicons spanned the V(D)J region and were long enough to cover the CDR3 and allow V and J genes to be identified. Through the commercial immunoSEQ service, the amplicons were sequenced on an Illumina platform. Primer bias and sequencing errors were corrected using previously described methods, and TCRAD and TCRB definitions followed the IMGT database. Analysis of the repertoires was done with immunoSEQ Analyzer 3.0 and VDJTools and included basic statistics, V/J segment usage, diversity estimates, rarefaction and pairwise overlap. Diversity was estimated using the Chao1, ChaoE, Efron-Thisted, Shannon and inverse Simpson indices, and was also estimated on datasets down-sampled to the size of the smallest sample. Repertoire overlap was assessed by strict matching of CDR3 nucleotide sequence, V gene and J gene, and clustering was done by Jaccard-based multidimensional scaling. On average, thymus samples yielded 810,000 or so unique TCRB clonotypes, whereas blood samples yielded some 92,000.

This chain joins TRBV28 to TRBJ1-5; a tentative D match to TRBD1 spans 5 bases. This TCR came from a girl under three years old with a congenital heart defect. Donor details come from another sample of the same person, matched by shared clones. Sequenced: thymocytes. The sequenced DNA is TGTGCCAGCAGCCCACTGAGCATTGGGGCTCAGCCCCAGCATTTT. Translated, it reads CASSPLSIGAQPQHF.